A single sample is the source of the 24 T cell receptor beta chains below, sequenced in a study of vaccination and CD4 T cells after COVID-19. For these TCRs, the target antigens are not known. Treatment denoted: approximately nine-day PBMC culture with coronavirus spike peptide pools or control peptides (ViraFEST assay). The Oncomine TCR Beta short-read assay was applied to DNA of cultured CD4+ T cells. One entry per CDR3 protein, called by TCRdb with MiXCR from the PCR reads. The data show about 21,000 distinct CDR3 sequences, approximately 48% seen once. The material sequenced was CD4+ T cells from blood, cultured in vitro. The source of these receptors is a human donor who had recovered from COVID-19.

This clonotype has a handful of counts. This sequence joins TRBV10-3 and TRBJ1-5; D remains unclear. V was clipped by 2 bases and J by 7 bases, with 15 bases between them. CDR3 length: 15 residues. Germline-derived CDR1 and CDR2 are ENHRY and SYGVKD. The chain's CDR3 is CAISENLGEGQPQHF. CDR3 DNA sequence: TGTGCCATCAGTGAGAATTTGGGCGAGGGCCAGCCCCAGCATTTT.

The CDR3: CASSPRLAGADSPLHF. CDR3 in DNA: TGTGCCAGCAGCCCTCGTTTGGCAGGGGCTGATTCACCCCTCCACTTT. This chain connects TRBV7-8 to TRBJ1-6; possibly TRBD1 for D (6 bases). The CDR3 runs 16 residues. With 5 bases removed from V and 8 bases from J, the gap between germline ends came to 19 bases. CDR1 SGHVS and CDR2 FQNEAQ come from the germline V gene. Full variable domain (remainder filled in from reference TRBV7-8 and TRBJ1-6): GAGVSQSPRYKVAKRGQDVALRCDPISGHVSLFWYQQALGQGPEFLTYFQNEAQLDKSGLPSDRFFAERPEGSVSTLKIQRTQQEDSAVYLCASSPRLAGADSPLHFGNGTRLTVT.

In its sample, this clonotype was seen once. The rearrangement uses TRBV6-1 and TRBJ1-1; possibly TRBD1 for D (5 bases). Trimming cost V 10 bases and J 5 bases, with 23 bases left between them. CDR3 length equals 15 residues. Germline values: CDR1 MNHNS, CDR2 SASEGT. This CDR3 is CAIRGGVRVGTEAFF. The CDR3 nucleotides are TGTGCCATAAGGGGAGGGGTACGGGTCGGGACTGAAGCTTTCTTT.

This sequence joins TRBV7-9 and TRBJ1-1, with unresolved D. V lost 5 bases and J 1 base, leaving 11 bases between the germline ends. Germline V CDR1 and CDR2: SEHNR, FQNEAQ (reference sequence). The CDR3 covers 14 residues. The CDR3 protein is CASSPALGNTEAFF. The CDR3 DNA reads TGTGCCAGCAGCCCCGCCTTGGGGAACACTGAAGCTTTCTTT.

This clonotype was detected only a few times. The chain couples TRBV20-1 to TRBJ1-2, with D possibly being TRBD1 (6 bases). V lost 3 bases and J lost 3, with 14 bases in between. The CDR3 is made up of 14 amino acids. CDR1 DFQATT and CDR2 SNEGSKA come from the germline V gene (reference sequence). The CDR3 DNA sequence: TGCAGTGCTAGCCTTACGGGGGCTGACTATGGCTACACCTTC. This sequence encodes CSASLTGADYGYTF.

The chain combines TRBV27 with TRBJ1-1; the match to TRBD1 covers 7 bases. Germline lookup yields CDR1 MNHEY and CDR2 SMNVEV (reference sequence). The V gene end was trimmed by 4 bases and the J gene end by 1 base; junction bases not matched to a gene: 3. The length of the CDR3 is 14 residues. CDR3 DNA: TGTGCCAGCAGTTCCCGACAGGGGAACACTGAAGCTTTCTTT. Amino acids: CASSSRQGNTEAFF.

The genes are TRBV5-4 and TRBJ2-1; the D gene is possibly TRBD2 (6 bases). The V end was cut by 10 bases, the J end by 5 bases, with 19 bases between. The CDR3 consists of 14 residues. Germline lookup yields CDR1 SGHNT and CDR2 YYREEE (reference sequence). CDR3 loop: CAATEGSLNNEQFF. The CDR3 DNA is TGTGCCGCTACGGAGGGTTCCCTTAACAATGAGCAGTTCTTC.

This clonotype was counted once. This chain joins TRBV28 and TRBJ1-1, with a possible D match to TRBD1 (5 bases). The germline CDR1 and CDR2 sequences are MDHEN and SYDVKM. V lost 2 bases and J 4 bases, leaving 11 bases between the germline ends. The CDR3 runs to 14 residues. The CDR3 DNA follows: TGTGCCAGCAGTTTAGTCGGGGGGGTCACTGAAGCTTTCTTT. Protein product: CASSLVGGVTEAFF.

This clonotype has more than one count but fewer than ten. The rearrangement uses TRBV20-1 and TRBJ2-5, with D tentatively TRBD2 (6 bases). The CDR3 runs 14 residues. Trimming pared 6 bases from V and 4 bases from J, leaving 18 bases between. Germline CDR1 is DFQATT and CDR2 is SNEGSKA (reference sequence). The CDR3 sequence: CSAIFGGGGETQYF. CDR3 bases: TGCAGTGCCATTTTTGGGGGAGGAGGAGAGACCCAGTACTTC.

The rearrangement links TRBV30 to TRBJ2-5; D gene uncertain. The CDR3 loop spans 13 amino acids. The V end lost 0 bases, the J end lost 0 bases, and 5 bases lay between the germline ends. Germline CDR1 and CDR2: GTSNPN and SVGIG (reference sequence). The CDR3 spells CAWSVGYQETQYF. The CDR3 nucleotides are TGTGCCTGGAGTGTAGGGTACCAAGAGACCCAGTACTTC.

This chain joins TRBV6-2 or TRBV6-3 and TRBJ2-1; 8 bases match TRBD2. Trimming removed 7 bases from V and 1 base from J; junction bases left unmatched: 12. The CDR3 spans 17 residues. Germline CDR1 reads MNHEY; CDR2 reads SVGEGT. CDR3 residues: CASNSLTSGQSYNEQFF. CDR3 DNA: TGTGCCAGCAATTCCCTCACTAGCGGCCAATCCTACAATGAGCAGTTCTTC.

The CDR3 spells CATSDLQGIPDTQYF. For the CDR3, the DNA is TGTGCCACCAGTGATTTGCAGGGAATTCCAGATACGCAGTATTTT. The V call is TRBV24-1, the J call TRBJ2-3, with D tentatively TRBD1 (5 bases). The V gene's germline CDR1 is KGHDR and CDR2 SFDVKD. Trimming cost V 0 bases and J 4 bases, with 10 bases left between them. CDR3 length equals 15 residues.

This sequence joins TRBV5-1 and TRBJ2-2, with D unresolved. The V gene's germline CDR1 is SGHRS and CDR2 YFSETQ. The ends were cut back, 7 bases at V and 2 bases at J, with 9 bases in the middle. The CDR3 length is 13 residues. The DNA for the CDR3 is TGCGCCAGCGCCCCGGGCAACACCGGGGAGCTGTTTTTT. This translates into CASAPGNTGELFF.

This clonotype appeared a single time. The genes are TRBV20-1 and TRBJ1-6; TRBD1 matches 7 bases. The ends lost 0 bases at V and 7 bases at J; junction bases unmatched: 9. Germline V CDR1 and CDR2: DFQATT, SNEGSKA (reference sequence). This CDR3 region has 16 residues. The CDR3 spells CSARDPVAGGNSPLHF. CDR3 coding DNA: TGCAGTGCTAGAGATCCCGTTGCAGGGGGGAATTCACCCCTCCACTTT.

In this sample, this clonotype turned up once. CDR3 sequence reads: CASSPGRGLGNTIYF. In DNA, the CDR3 is TGTGCCAGCAGCCCAGGCAGGGGCCTAGGAAACACCATATATTTT. The chain uses TRBV6-1 and TRBJ1-3; D may be TRBD1 (6 bases). The CDR3 sequence is 15 residues long. Germline lookup yields CDR1 MNHNS and CDR2 SASEGT. V lost 6 bases to trimming and J lost 4 bases, with 16 bases between them.

The V and J genes are TRBV6-5 and TRBJ2-3, with D possibly matching TRBD2 (5 bases). Between the trimmed V and J ends, which lost 4 bases and 6 bases, there was a span of 14 bases. CDR1 is MNHEY, CDR2 SVGAGI, per germline. CDR3 size: 14 residues. Here the CDR3 reads CASSSPGLSDTQYF. In DNA, the CDR3 is TGTGCCAGCAGTTCCCCCGGACTTTCCGATACGCAGTATTTT.

The genes are TRBV7-6 and TRBJ2-5; 10 nucleotides line up with TRBD1. Unmatched junction bases numbered 7, after V lost 2 bases and J lost 7 bases. CDR3 size: 15 residues. Looked up from germline, CDR1 is SGHVS and CDR2 is FNYEAQ. The DNA for the CDR3 is TGTGCCAGCAGCTTAAGGACAGGGGGTGATGGGACCCAGTACTTC. As protein: CASSLRTGGDGTQYF.

The chain combines TRBV27 with TRBJ2-3; 8 bases are shared with TRBD2. CDR1 is MNHEY and CDR2 is SMNVEV in the germline V gene (reference sequence). V gave up 11 bases and J gave up 6 bases; unmatched junction bases: 7. This CDR3 is 12 amino acids long. CDR3 sequence reads: CACRGGQDTQYF. CDR3 DNA sequence: TGTGCCTGTCGGGGGGGCCAGGATACGCAGTATTTT.

This clonotype was recorded only once. The chain couples TRBV7-2 to TRBJ2-5; maybe TRBD2 (5 bases). Germline CDR1 and CDR2: SGHTA and FQGNSA. The CDR3 loop spans 14 amino acids. The ends were cut back, 1 base at V and 3 bases at J, with 9 bases in the middle. This chain's CDR3 is CASSLGSSKETQYF. The DNA of the CDR3 is TGTGCCAGCAGCTTAGGTTCTAGCAAAGAGACCCAGTACTTC.

This clonotype has more than one count but fewer than ten. This sequence joins TRBV7-2 and TRBJ1-5; no firm D call. There are 15 residues in the CDR3. In germline, CDR1 is SGHTA, CDR2 FQGNSA. Trimming took 6 bases from V and 0 from J, leaving 12 bases between them. CDR3 sequence: CASSSFPGSNQPQHF. DNA for the CDR3: TGTGCCAGCAGTTCATTCCCGGGTAGCAATCAGCCCCAGCATTTT.

The chain carries TRBV7-9 and TRBJ2-3, with no clear D. Germline V gene sequence: CDR1 SEHNR, CDR2 FQNEAQ (reference sequence). V lost 1 base, J lost 4 bases, and 3 bases lay in between. The CDR3 runs to 12 residues. CDR3 in amino acids: CASSLVPDTQYF. The CDR3 DNA follows: TGTGCCAGCAGCTTAGTTCCAGATACGCAGTATTTT.

This clonotype turned up a few times. The chain links TRBV11-3 to TRBJ1-6, with a weak D call TRBD1 (6 bases). Germline CDR1 reads SGHNT; CDR2 reads YENEEA. Trimming cost V 4 bases and J 8 bases, with 21 bases left between them. CDR3 length equals 17 residues. The CDR3 nucleotides read TGTGCCAGCAGCTCCTCATACAGGGCTAGAGGGTATTCACCCCTCCACTTT. Protein product: CASSSSYRARGYSPLHF.

This clonotype was found a few times. The chain links TRBV7-6 to TRBJ1-1, with TRBD1 as a possible D gene (5 bases). V was trimmed by 0 bases and J by 10 bases, leaving 18 bases between them. The CDR3 totals 15 residues. Germline assignment: CDR1 SGHVS and CDR2 FNYEAQ. The CDR3 reads CASSLASAATAGAFF. The CDR3 DNA follows: TGTGCCAGCAGCTTAGCCTCGGCGGCGACAGCGGGAGCTTTCTTT.

This clonotype was found a few times. CDR3 residues: CSARWLAGEGNEQYF. The CDR3 DNA is TGCAGTGCTAGGTGGTTAGCGGGAGAAGGGAACGAGCAGTACTTC. The chain has TRBV20-1 and TRBJ2-7; 9 positions agree with TRBD2. With 3 bases clipped from V and 5 bases from J, the junction kept 11 bases outside the gene matches. Germline CDR1 and CDR2: DFQATT and SNEGSKA (reference sequence). The length of the CDR3 is 15 residues.